These 15 T cell receptor beta chains share one sample of origin, sequenced in a study of T cell responses to AZD1222 COVID-19 vaccine. Using immunoSEQ multiplex PCR, the repertoire was profiled, and TCRdb retains in-frame clones only, with some absent. The table lists some 200,000 clones, roughly 90% of them singletons. Sequences were derived from peripheral blood, sampled 28 days after the second AZD1222 dose. These receptors all come from an adult who received the AZD1222 COVID-19 vaccine.

CDR3 DNA: TGTGCCAGCAGCCACAATCGTGAAGCTTTCTTT. This translates into CASSHNREAFF. The genes are TRBV3-1 (or the pseudogene TRBV3-2) and TRBJ1-1; D is ambiguous. V lost 3 bases to trimming and J lost 7 bases, with 6 bases between them. Germline V CDR1 and CDR2: LGHDT, YNNKEL (reference sequence). The CDR3 covers 11 residues.

This rearrangement joins TRBV5-6 to TRBJ1-4, with D perhaps matching TRBD1 (5 bases). CDR3 length: 14 amino acids. CDR1 is SGHDT and CDR2 is YYEEEE in the germline V gene. V lost 3 bases and J lost 7, with 13 bases in between. In nucleotides, the CDR3 is TGTGCCAGCAGCTGGACACACCGGGGTGAAAAACTGTTTTTT. Translation gives CASSWTHRGEKLFF.

This clone was picked up a small number of times. V is TRBV19 and J is TRBJ2-1; a weak D match, TRBD2 (5 bases). Germline V gene data show CDR1 as LNHDA and CDR2 as SQIVND (reference sequence). Trimming removed 4 bases from V and 2 bases from J, with 9 bases in between. The CDR3 length is 14 residues. CDR3 sequence (DNA): TGTGCCAGTAGTACACTAGAGGCCTACAATGAGCAGTTCTTC. It codes for CASSTLEAYNEQFF.

This chain connects TRBV4-1 to TRBJ2-1; TRBD2 matches 9 bases. The CDR3 length is 16 residues. CDR1 and CDR2 (germline): MGHRA, YSYEKL. V lost 0 bases to trimming and J lost 6 bases; unmatched junction nucleotides: 6. This chain's CDR3 is CASSQEESGRFNEQFF. In nucleotides, the CDR3 is TGCGCCAGCAGCCAAGAGGAGAGCGGGAGGTTCAATGAGCAGTTCTTC.

V and J are TRBV12-5 and TRBJ2-5; the D gene is possibly TRBD2 (5 bases). The ends were cut back, 5 bases at V and 4 bases at J, with 14 bases in the middle. The CDR3 runs to 14 residues. Germline lookup yields CDR1 LGHNT and CDR2 FRNRAP. The CDR3 DNA reads as TGTGCTAGTGGTCCCCCACTAGTTCGAGAGACCCAGTACTTC. It yields the protein CASGPPLVRETQYF.

This chain uses TRBV14 with TRBJ2-7; 8 bases fit TRBD2. The CDR3 totals 13 residues. The V gene end was trimmed by 1 base and the J gene end by 4 bases; junction bases not matched to a gene: 0. CDR1 is SGHDN and CDR2 is FVKESK in the germline V gene. The CDR3 spells CASSQAGGYEQYF. In nucleotides, the CDR3 is TGTGCCAGCAGCCAAGCGGGAGGGTACGAGCAGTACTTC.

V and J are TRBV7-8 and TRBJ1-1; D is perhaps TRBD1 (5 bases). The CDR3 is 14 amino acids. Per the germline V gene, CDR1 is SGHVS and CDR2 is FQNEAQ. Trimming took 2 bases from V and 4 from J, leaving 11 bases between them. CDR3 loop: CASSLPGRATEAFF. As DNA, the CDR3 is TGTGCCAGCAGCTTACCGGGACGGGCCACTGAAGCTTTCTTT.

The rearrangement joins TRBV5-1 to TRBJ2-7; 7 nucleotides agree with TRBD1. The J segment lost 5 bases and the V segment lost 1 base, leaving 9 bases of the junction unmatched. Germline V CDR1 and CDR2: SGHRS, YFSETQ. This CDR3 comprises 15 residues. The CDR3 coding sequence is TGCGCCAGCAGCTTGCTGGGCAGGGGGAACGACGAGCAGTACTTC. Protein sequence: CASSLLGRGNDEQYF.

This clone appeared a single time. The rearrangement joins TRBV12-3 or TRBV12-4 to TRBJ1-2, with a tentative D call TRBD1 (6 bases). Trimming left V 6 bases short and J 4 bases short, with 12 bases between. CDR3 size: 13 residues. CDR3 DNA: TGTGCCAGCAGAGGACAGCTCCCCTATGGCTACACCTTC. It yields the protein CASRGQLPYGYTF.

This clone was seen a handful of times. The rearrangement joins TRBV9 to TRBJ1-2, with 9 nucleotides matching TRBD1. Losses at the gene ends were 5 bases for V and 4 bases for J; bases not matched to a gene: 9. Germline CDR1 reads SGDLS; CDR2 reads YYNGEE. The CDR3 has 15 residues. The CDR3 nucleotides are TGTGCCAGCAGTCCAGGAGGGGGACAGGGCTATGGCTACACCTTC. Translated, it gives CASSPGGGQGYGYTF.

The V call is TRBV19, the J call TRBJ1-3; D may be TRBD1 (6 bases). Germline CDR1 reads LNHDA; CDR2 reads SQIVND (reference sequence). The CDR3 extends over 17 amino acids. Trimming cost V 3 bases and J 0 bases, with 15 bases left between them. CDR3 loop: CASSIRGAISSGNTIYF. CDR3 DNA sequence: TGTGCCAGTAGTATCCGGGGGGCGATAAGCTCTGGAAACACCATATATTTT.

Points on this clone: Within the sample, other DNA sequences also encode this same CDR3. This chain uses TRBV9 with TRBJ2-7; 9 bases match TRBD1. V dropped 0 bases and J dropped 2; count of bases not matched to a gene: 3. Looked up from germline, CDR1 is SGDLS and CDR2 is YYNGEE. This CDR3 contains 15 residues. DNA of the CDR3: TGTGCCAGCAGCGTAGGGGGACAGGGACCCTACGAGCAGTACTTC. The encoded protein is CASSVGGQGPYEQYF.

The chain links TRBV18 to TRBJ2-7; 9 nucleotides line up with TRBD1. The CDR3 is 15 amino acids. J was trimmed by 2 bases and V by 4 bases; bases with no gene match: 6. The germline V gene encodes CDR1 KGHSH and CDR2 LQKENI. The CDR3 is CASSRGTGSTYEQYF. The CDR3 bases are TGTGCCAGCTCACGTGGGACAGGGAGCACCTACGAGCAGTACTTC.

The V gene is TRBV7-9, the J gene TRBJ2-7; D remains ambiguous. The V end lost 1 base, the J end lost 6 bases, and 10 bases lay between the germline ends. Looked up from germline, CDR1 is SEHNR and CDR2 is FQNEAQ (reference sequence). CDR3 length: 13 amino acids. DNA of the CDR3: TGTGCCAGCAGCTTAGTAGAGTGGGGCGAGCAGTACTTC. Its protein product is CASSLVEWGEQYF.

This sequence joins TRBV7-2 and TRBJ2-2; 9 nucleotides agree with TRBD1. V dropped 0 bases and J dropped 6; count of bases not matched to a gene: 14. CDR3 length equals 19 residues. The germline CDR1 and CDR2 sequences are SGHTA and FQGNSA. In DNA, the CDR3 is TGTGCCAGCAGCTTAGCCTGGACAGGGGTCGGGATACGCGCCGGGGAGCTGTTTTTT. Its protein is CASSLAWTGVGIRAGELFF.